The T cell receptor (beta chain) described here comes from a study of cytomegalovirus exposure and HLA in healthy donors. General study results and limits: As confirmed in vitro, three CMV-associated chains were specific for CMV antigens.

The PCR used 60 Vbeta and 13 Jbeta primers. Profiling relied on immunoSEQ multiplex PCR, and the TCRdb table lists in-frame clones only, not all of them. There are 90,000 to 120,000 clones in the sample; around two thirds occur only once, and around 13% lies in the top ten. Points on this clone: Its antigen is still unknown.

The sequence came from a woman in her thirties or forties in good health and CMV-seropositive. The material sequenced was PBMCs.

CDR3 loop: CASSTQSGTEAFF. The DNA of the CDR3 is TGTGCCAGCAGCACACAATCGGGCACTGAAGCTTTCTTT. The chain employs TRBV9 and TRBJ1-1; D remains unclear. Germline CDR1 is SGDLS and CDR2 is YYNGEE. Trimming took off 4 bases at V and 4 bases at J, with 11 bases between the two ends. CDR3 size: 13 residues.